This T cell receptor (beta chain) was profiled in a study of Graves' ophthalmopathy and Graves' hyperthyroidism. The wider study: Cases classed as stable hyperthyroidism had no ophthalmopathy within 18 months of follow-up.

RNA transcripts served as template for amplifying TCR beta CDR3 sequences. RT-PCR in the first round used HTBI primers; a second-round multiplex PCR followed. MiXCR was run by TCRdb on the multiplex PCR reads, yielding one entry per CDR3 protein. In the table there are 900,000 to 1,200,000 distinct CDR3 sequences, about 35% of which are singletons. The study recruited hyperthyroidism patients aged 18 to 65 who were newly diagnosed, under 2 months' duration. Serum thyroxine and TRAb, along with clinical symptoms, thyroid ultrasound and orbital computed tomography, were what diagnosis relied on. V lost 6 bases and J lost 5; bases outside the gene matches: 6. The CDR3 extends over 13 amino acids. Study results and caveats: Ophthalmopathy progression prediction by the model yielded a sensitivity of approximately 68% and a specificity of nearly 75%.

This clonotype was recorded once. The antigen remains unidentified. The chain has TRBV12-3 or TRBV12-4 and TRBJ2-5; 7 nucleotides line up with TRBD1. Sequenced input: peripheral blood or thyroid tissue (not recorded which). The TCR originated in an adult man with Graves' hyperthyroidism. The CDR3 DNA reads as TGTGCCAGCAGCTGGGACAGTTTGGAGACCCAGTACTTC. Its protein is CASSWDSLETQYF.